This T cell receptor (beta chain) was found in a study of T cells in Graves' hyperthyroidism and ophthalmopathy. Germline CDR1 is MGHRA and CDR2 is YSYEKL. The CDR3 is 18 residues long. The trim removed 2 bases at V and 0 bases at J, leaving 12 bases unmatched. Amplification yielded TCR beta CDR3 regions, with RNA transcripts as the source. The study used the HTBI primer set for a first-round RT-PCR of the TCR CDR3. MiXCR, applied by TCRdb to the multiplex PCR reads, yields one record per CDR3 protein. Of around 520,000 distinct CDR3 sequences listed, around an eighth are singletons. This clonotype was sampled from a woman younger than 30 with Graves' hyperthyroidism. Material for sequencing was blood. This chain uses TRBV4-1 with TRBJ1-2; 7 positions agree with TRBD1. The CDR3 nucleotides are TGCGCCAGCAGCCAATCCACCGGGGACAGACCTTCTAACTATGGCTACACCTTC. Translation: CASSQSTGDRPSNYGYTF.